This T cell receptor (beta chain) derives from a study of T cell responses to AZD1222 COVID-19 vaccine. Overall study findings and caveats: Unmutated variant regions are reportedly the target of nearly half of TCRs that are spike-specific. Samples come after the peak T cell response, not at day 14. Baseline serostatus was positive in only a handful of AZD1222 recipients. Mostly white British, mostly female donors; authors suggested clonal diversity may be underestimated.

Repertoires were generated with immunoSEQ multiplex PCR, while TCRdb's copy carries only in-frame clones and drops some. The table has some 120,000 clones, about 94% seen once; the top ten hold around 7%. V lost 5 bases and J lost 2, with 9 bases in between. The CDR3 covers 13 residues. Germline-derived CDR1 and CDR2 are LNHDA and SQIVND (reference sequence). To note about this clone: Its target is not known.

Sequencing was performed on peripheral blood, taken on day 0 of AZD1222 vaccination. This sequence was found in an adult in good health. V and J are TRBV19 and TRBJ1-2, with D maybe TRBD1 (6 bases). CDR3 amino acids: CASSSGANYGYTF. CDR3 DNA: TGTGCCAGTAGTTCAGGGGCGAACTATGGCTACACCTTC.